Listed below are T cell receptor beta chains from one sample, sequenced in a study of cytomegalovirus exposure and HLA in healthy donors. Clones were sequenced by immunoSEQ multiplex PCR, and TCRdb holds only the in-frame ones, with some missing. The profile shows some 210,000 clones, roughly 84% of them singletons. The material sequenced was PBMCs. These receptors were collected from a woman younger than 35 in good health and CMV-seropositive. CDR3s include the opening cysteine and the closing phenylalanine or tryptophan. The D gene is left open where the match is weak. Clone sizes are given selectively: once, few, many, or a class where the clone is expanded.

clone_size,j_call,v_call,d_call,cdr3_aa,cdr3_nt
-,TRBJ1-1,TRBV5-1,-,CASQGPTPNTEAFF,TGCGCCAGCCAGGGTCCGACTCCGAACACTGAAGCTTTCTTT
-,TRBJ2-1,TRBV5-1,TRBD1,CASSPFSGTGDNEQFF,TGCGCCAGCAGCCCGTTCTCCGGGACAGGGGACAATGAGCAGTTCTTC
-,TRBJ2-7,TRBV7-3,-,CASSSPGSEQYF,TGTGCCAGCAGCTCTCCGGGTTCCGAGCAGTACTTC
-,TRBJ2-7,TRBV27,TRBD1,CASSSSGTANEQYF,TGTGCCAGCAGTTCCTCCGGGACAGCTAACGAGCAGTACTTC
-,TRBJ1-3,TRBV27,-,CASSTVDGRNTIYF,TGTGCCAGCAGTACCGTCGACGGGAGAAACACCATATATTTT
once,TRBJ2-3,TRBV28,TRBD2,CASSSAGLAGEYF,TGTGCCAGCAGTTCCGCAGGACTAGCGGGGGAGTATTTT
-,TRBJ1-3,TRBV4-1,-,CASSQADSSGNTIYF,TGCGCCAGCAGCCAAGCCGACAGCTCTGGAAACACCATATATTTT
-,TRBJ2-7,TRBV28,TRBD1,CASSRQGIVQYF,TGTGCCAGCAGTAGACAGGGCATAGTGCAGTACTTC
-,TRBJ1-1,TRBV4-1,-,CASSLEGKDVQGPF,TGCGCCAGCAGCCTCGAAGGGAAGGACGTACAGGGACCATTT
-,TRBJ2-3,TRBV27,-,CASGGIDTDTQYF,TGTGCCAGCGGCGGGATCGATACAGATACGCAGTATTTT
-,TRBJ2-7,TRBV19,TRBD1,CASTGDRVYEQYF,TGTGCCAGTACCGGGGACAGGGTCTACGAGCAGTACTTC
-,TRBJ2-5,TRBV5-5,TRBD1,CASSGRGGWGETQYF,TGTGCCAGCAGCGGGCGAGGGGGCTGGGGGGAGACCCAGTACTTC
-,TRBJ2-1,TRBV9,-,CASSVTSLTYNEQFF,TGTGCCAGCAGCGTTACTAGCCTCACCTACAATGAGCAGTTCTTC
-,TRBJ2-2,TRBV7-8,TRBD2,CASSLVSSGTDGELFF,TGTGCCAGCAGCTTAGTTTCTAGCGGGACCGACGGGGAGCTGTTTTTT
-,TRBJ2-3,TRBV9,-,CASSVGGRGTDTQYF,TGTGCCAGCAGCGTAGGAGGGCGAGGCACAGATACGCAGTATTTT
-,TRBJ2-3,TRBV5-1,TRBD1,CASSLRDRAIDTQYF,TGCGCCAGCAGCCTCCGGGACAGGGCCATAGATACGCAGTATTTT
-,TRBJ1-1,TRBV28,-,CASSSGQTNTEAFF,TGTGCCAGCAGTTCCGGACAAACGAACACTGAAGCTTTCTTT
-,TRBJ2-1,TRBV5-6,TRBD1,CASGDRVAYNEQFF,TGTGCCAGCGGTGACAGGGTCGCCTACAATGAGCAGTTCTTC
-,TRBJ1-2,TRBV4-2,-,CASSQDAGINYYGYTF,TGTGCCAGCAGCCAAGATGCAGGGATTAATTATTATGGCTACACCTTC
-,TRBJ2-1,TRBV9,-,CASSPGLAANNEQFF,TGTGCCAGCAGCCCCGGGCTAGCAGCTAACAATGAGCAGTTCTTC
-,TRBJ1-2,TRBV6-5,-,CAGLSRLGYTF,TGTGCCGGTTTAAGTAGATTGGGCTACACCTTC
-,TRBJ2-3,TRBV30,-,CAWSAPLDTQYF,TGTGCCTGGAGTGCTCCCCTAGATACGCAGTATTTT
-,TRBJ2-5,TRBV7-7,-,CASSLGLASLETQYF,TGTGCTAGCAGCTTAGGGCTAGCTTCCTTAGAGACCCAGTACTTC
-,TRBJ1-2,TRBV29-1,TRBD1,CSARTGEGYGYTF,TGCAGCGCCAGGACAGGGGAAGGGTATGGCTACACCTTC
-,TRBJ2-1,TRBV7-8,TRBD1,CASQDRDRASWEQFF,TGTGCCAGTCAGGACCGGGACAGGGCCTCCTGGGAGCAGTTCTTC
-,TRBJ2-7,TRBV11-2,-,CASSRRAAHEQYF,TGTGCCAGCAGCCGGAGGGCAGCTCACGAGCAGTACTTC
-,TRBJ2-7,TRBV29-1,TRBD2,CSVEGLAAEQYF,TGCAGCGTTGAGGGACTAGCCGCCGAGCAGTACTTC
once,TRBJ1-2,TRBV27,-,CASSLGGVGGYTF,TGTGCCAGCAGTTTAGGAGGGGTGGGTGGCTACACCTTC
many,TRBJ2-5,TRBV28,TRBD2,CASSPWTSGSGETQYF,TGTGCCAGCAGTCCCTGGACTAGCGGGAGTGGGGAGACCCAGTACTTC
-,TRBJ1-2,TRBV5-4,TRBD1,CASSLAGTGSYGYTF,TGTGCCAGCAGCTTGGCGGGGACAGGGTCTTATGGCTACACCTTC
-,TRBJ1-2,TRBV28,TRBD1,CASSPWDRVDSGYTF,TGTGCCAGCAGCCCCTGGGACAGGGTGGATTCTGGCTACACCTTC
-,TRBJ2-3,TRBV7-3,-,CASSPAAPGFTDTQYF,TGTGCCAGCAGCCCCGCCGCTCCCGGGTTCACAGATACGCAGTATTTT
-,TRBJ2-7,TRBV4-1,TRBD2,CASSQDNKGLAGVYEQYF,TGCGCCAGCAGCCAAGATAATAAGGGACTAGCGGGAGTCTACGAGCAGTACTTC
-,TRBJ1-5,TRBV28,TRBD1,CASTDDRGRRQPQHF,TGTGCCAGCACCGACGACAGGGGCCGACGGCAGCCCCAGCATTTT
-,TRBJ1-2,TRBV19,-,CASSRAREAGYGYTF,TGTGCCAGTAGTAGGGCCAGGGAGGCGGGCTATGGCTACACCTTC
-,TRBJ1-4,TRBV7-9,TRBD1,CASTVTGGSEKLFF,TGTGCCAGCACCGTGACAGGGGGGAGCGAAAAACTGTTTTTT
-,TRBJ2-3,TRBV28,TRBD2,CASSFLLAGGDTQYF,TGTGCCAGCAGTTTCCTCTTAGCGGGTGGAGATACGCAGTATTTT
-,TRBJ1-4,TRBV5-6,-,CASSSRGSDEKLFF,TGTGCCAGCAGCTCCCGGGGATCGGATGAAAAACTGTTTTTT
-,TRBJ2-5,TRBV9,-,CASSVAGYPRETQYF,TGTGCCAGCAGCGTGGCAGGGTATCCCCGAGAGACCCAGTACTTC
-,TRBJ2-4,TRBV6-1,-,CASSEYDWQENIQYF,TGTGCCAGCAGTGAATACGATTGGCAGGAAAACATTCAGTACTTC
-,TRBJ1-5,TRBV16,-,CASSRGQSSFNQPQHF,TGTGCCAGCAGCCGCGGACAGTCCTCGTTCAATCAGCCCCAGCATTTT
-,TRBJ2-2,TRBV5-1,-,CASSQLGRHGELFF,TGCGCCAGCAGTCAGTTGGGGAGGCACGGGGAGCTGTTTTTT
-,TRBJ2-3,TRBV28,-,CASSFGWAASSTDTQYF,TGTGCCAGCAGTTTTGGGTGGGCTGCATCTAGCACAGATACGCAGTATTTT
-,TRBJ2-7,TRBV5-1,-,CASSLMRSYEQYF,TGCGCCAGCAGCTTGATGCGATCCTACGAGCAGTACTTC
-,TRBJ2-1,TRBV7-9,-,CASSTGTSLLEQFF,TGTGCCAGCAGCACTGGGACTTCTTTGCTTGAGCAGTTCTTC
-,TRBJ2-3,TRBV5-1,-,CASSSRGTDTQYF,TGCGCCAGCAGCTCTAGGGGGACAGATACGCAGTATTTT
-,TRBJ1-1,TRBV10-2,TRBD1,CASSGGQGTPEAFF,TGCGCCAGCAGTGGGGGACAGGGGACCCCTGAAGCTTTCTTT
-,TRBJ1-5,TRBV27,-,CASRHEGGSDQPQHF,TGTGCCAGCAGGCATGAAGGGGGATCGGATCAGCCCCAGCATTTT
once,TRBJ2-7,TRBV6-1,TRBD1,CASSEVRTGLRDYEQYF,TGTGCCAGCAGTGAAGTGAGGACAGGCCTCAGGGACTACGAGCAGTACTTC
-,TRBJ1-5,TRBV28,TRBD1,CASSPRGQGNQPQHF,TGTGCCAGCAGCCCCAGGGGGCAGGGCAATCAGCCCCAGCATTTT
-,TRBJ2-2,TRBV27,-,CASRTDTGELFF,TGTGCCAGCAGAACTGACACCGGGGAGCTGTTTTTT
-,TRBJ2-7,TRBV27,TRBD1,CASSPLGGVVSEQYF,TGTGCCAGCAGTCCGTTAGGGGGCGTAGTAAGCGAGCAGTACTTC
-,TRBJ2-1,TRBV27,-,CATSRGSLITEGEQFF,TGTGCCACCTCTAGGGGGTCGCTTATTACTGAGGGTGAGCAGTTCTTC
-,TRBJ1-2,TRBV28,TRBD1,CASSRGQNYGYTF,TGTGCCAGCAGCCGGGGACAGAACTATGGCTACACCTTC
-,TRBJ1-2,TRBV9,-,CASSGRYGGNGYTF,TGTGCCAGCAGCGGACGCTACGGCGGGAATGGCTACACCTTC
-,TRBJ1-1,TRBV4-1,-,CASSLEGVTEAFF,TGCGCCAGCAGCCTCGAGGGGGTCACTGAAGCTTTCTTT
-,TRBJ2-3,TRBV28,-,CASSPWGRGVGDTQYF,TGTGCCAGCAGTCCCTGGGGCAGGGGTGTAGGAGATACGCAGTATTTT